This entry is about one T cell receptor (beta chain). The target of this receptor is not known. Base qualities are not provided; no much larger clone lies one nucleotide away. This sample is part of a study of T cells in localized non-small cell lung cancer (dated by TCRdb to the early 2020s). The study in broad terms: The study examined T cell repertoires in under 300 patients with early-stage NSCLC and compared tumors with uninvolved tumor-adjacent lungs. The cohort comprised under 250 treatment-naïve NSCLC patients with resected, localized lung tumors. Of the NSCLC patients, about 130 were male and some 97 were female, and the mean age was around 70 years.

At diagnosis, tumor, uninvolved tumor-adjacent lung and peripheral blood were collected and then preserved as a mix of FFPE and fresh-frozen material. For TCR repertoire profiling, the blood samples were analyzed as peripheral blood mononuclear cells. The immunoSEQ Assay was used to sequence TCR beta CDR3 regions from DNA. Under the source paper's analysis protocol: To compute T cell density, TCR beta template counts were normalized to usable DNA, which was estimated by amplifying housekeeping genes. Richness was estimated with the preseqR package, extrapolating to 400,000 templates for PBMC samples and 120,000 templates for tissue samples. Clonality was defined by subtracting Pielou's evenness from one. Tissue-enriched TCRs were identified by differential abundance testing using productive amino-acid clonotypes, minimum total count 5 and alpha 0.1. The Jaccard Index and the Morisita Overlap Index were used to quantify repertoire overlap between compartments. GLIPH grouped TCR beta CDR3s together with public tetramer-defined viral CDR3s, and a viral motif had to include at least three viral sequences and show V-gene enrichment. TCRdb obtained this table from immuneACCESS and retained in-frame rearrangements with V and J assigned. These tables miss some clones; where compared with another copy, unresolved V genes account for less than half of the shortfall, and the remainder is unexplained. That table gives V, J and clone size, and the DNA gave D and trimming. For this sample the table gives 45,000 to 60,000 clones, of which around 81% were detected only once. The leading ten clones occupy around 4% of the sample.

Results the study describes overall, beyond this receptor: Because the study design was exploratory, TCR variables were selected using unadjusted p-values without false-discovery rate correction. Because multi-region tumor sequencing was not performed, intratumor heterogeneity could not be ruled out. A median of 57 of the top 100 tumor clones turned up in the paired uninvolved adjacent lung, and about 28 of those clones also ranked among the top 100 of that same adjacent lung. Longer overall survival was associated with higher blood T cell density, whereas shorter survival was associated with higher adjacent-lung clonality. Uninvolved tumor-adjacent lung showed the highest T cell clonality, higher than tumor, which suggests more focused antigenic responses in the uninvolved tumor-adjacent lung.

CDR1 and CDR2, looked up from the germline V gene, are SGHTS and YDEGEE. Its CDR3 holds 12 amino acids, cysteine through phenylalanine. Only the CDR3 portion is preserved as DNA: 36 bases, with reading frame beginning at the first base. Trimming removed 0 bases from V and 8 bases from J, leaving 6 bases between the germline ends. This sequence was found in a woman aged 35 to 70 with stage II lung adenocarcinoma. This chain joins TRBV5-8 to TRBJ1-3, with TRBD1 tentatively as D gene (6 bases match). The material was PBMCs, obtained before any cancer treatment. The sequenced DNA: TGTGCCAGCAGCTTGGAGGGGGACACCATATATTTT. Translated, this gives CASSLEGDTIYF.